The source of this TCR beta chain is a study of shared clonotypes between healthy human individuals. Repertoires were generated with immunoSEQ multiplex PCR, while TCRdb's copy carries only in-frame clones and drops some. The data hold approximately 110,000 clones, with 67% observed a single time. CDR1 and CDR2 from the germline V gene are SGHTS and YDEGEE. V shed 4 bases and J shed 10 bases, with 9 bases lying between them. The CDR3 sequence is 12 residues long. Sequencing was carried out using memory CD8+ T cells sorted from blood. Described subset: CD45RO+ cells pooled with CCR7-negative TemRA cells. This rearrangement joins TRBV5-8 to TRBJ1-6, with D unclear. This TCR was sampled from a woman aged 25 to 39 in good health. CDR3 DNA sequence: TGTGCCAGCAGCAGGACGGCCTCACCCCTCCACTTT. Translating it yields CASSRTASPLHF.